These 9 T cell receptor beta chains share one sample of origin, sequenced in a study of blood T cell repertoires in COVID-19. Method: immunoSEQ multiplex PCR; TCRdb's copy keeps in-frame clones and lacks some. The sample has some 150,000 clones, 80% to 90% seen once; the top ten hold approximately 11%. The specimen was peripheral blood. The origin of the receptors is a woman aged 55-69 years with COVID-19, enrolled during active disease.

The genes are TRBV12-3 or TRBV12-4 and TRBJ2-1; a possible D gene is TRBD2 (7 bases). V lost 6 bases to trimming and J lost 6 bases, with 9 bases between them. The CDR3 runs to 12 residues. This CDR3 reads CASRRGGNEQFF. The CDR3 DNA sequence: TGTGCCAGCAGAAGGGGGGGCAATGAGCAGTTCTTC.

This chain connects TRBV5-1 to TRBJ1-1; 9 nucleotides align to TRBD1. With 1 base clipped from V and 4 bases from J, the junction kept 5 bases outside the gene matches. The CDR3 has 15 amino acids. Germline CDR1 SGHRS, CDR2 YFSETQ. The CDR3 spells CASSLKGQGSTEAFF. CDR3 in DNA: TGCGCCAGCAGCTTGAAGGGACAGGGCAGCACTGAAGCTTTCTTT.

The chain employs TRBV24-1 and TRBJ2-3; D perhaps matches TRBD1 (5 bases). Trimming shortened V by 6 bases and J by 0 bases, and 12 bases separated the two germline ends. Germline V gene data show CDR1 as KGHDR and CDR2 as SFDVKD. The CDR3 has 15 amino acids. Here the CDR3 DNA reads TGTGCCACCAGTTTTGGGGCGACTAGCACAGATACGCAGTATTTT. Translation: CATSFGATSTDTQYF.

The gene calls are TRBV27 and TRBJ2-7; tentatively, D is TRBD1 (6 bases). Looked up from germline, CDR1 is MNHEY and CDR2 is SMNVEV (reference sequence). The V end was cut by 5 bases, the J end by 0 bases, with 14 bases between. There are 15 residues in the CDR3. In DNA form, the CDR3 reads TGTGCCAGCAGTACCGTCGCAGGGGTCTCCTACGAGCAGTACTTC. Its protein product is CASSTVAGVSYEQYF.

The chain is built from TRBV7-2 and TRBJ1-1; possibly TRBD1 for D (5 bases). The V gene lost 4 bases and the J gene lost 6 bases, with 12 bases spanning the gap. CDR1 and CDR2 (germline): SGHTA, FQGNSA. The CDR3 extends over 13 amino acids. The chain's CDR3 is CASSYYRQPEAFF. The CDR3 DNA is TGTGCCAGCAGCTACTACAGACAGCCTGAAGCTTTCTTT.

A single count supports this clone. The chain couples TRBV28 to TRBJ1-6; 7 bases line up with TRBD1. This CDR3 is built from 14 residues. V lost 4 bases, J lost 6 bases, and 3 bases stayed unmatched. CDR1 is MDHEN and CDR2 is SYDVKM in the germline V gene. The CDR3 loop is CASSSGQVNSPLHF. The CDR3 DNA reads as TGTGCCAGCAGTTCCGGACAGGTTAATTCACCCCTCCACTTT.

The V gene is TRBV5-1, the J gene TRBJ2-7; 11 bases match TRBD2. The CDR3 totals 17 residues. Germline CDR1 SGHRS, CDR2 YFSETQ. With V trimmed by 2 bases and J by 0 bases, 7 bases remained unmatched. In nucleotides, the CDR3 is TGCGCCAGCAGCTTCGGGACTAGCGGAGGTAGCTCCTACGAGCAGTACTTC. Translated, it gives CASSFGTSGGSSYEQYF.

The chain couples TRBV7-2 to TRBJ1-2; 8 bases line up with TRBD1. Germline values: CDR1 SGHTA, CDR2 FQGNSA. V shed 2 bases, J shed 2 bases, and the junction held 1 base outside the gene matches. The CDR3 runs 14 residues. The CDR3 DNA is TGTGCCAGCAGCTTACCAGGGGGCAACTATGGCTACACCTTC. Translation: CASSLPGGNYGYTF.

The rearrangement uses TRBV29-1 and TRBJ2-1; the D gene is possibly TRBD2 (6 bases). V was cut by 8 bases and J by 6 bases, with 17 bases left in between. Looked up from germline, CDR1 is SQVTM and CDR2 is ANQGSEA. This CDR3 contains 13 residues. CDR3 coding DNA: TGCAGCCTCGGGCGCCTGGGGGGCAATGAGCAGTTCTTC. It is translated as CSLGRLGGNEQFF.